These 3 T cell receptor beta chains share one sample of origin, sequenced in a study of CD8+CD57+ T cells in acquired aplastic anemia. Both TCR beta VDJ combination and CDR3 sequence profiling were carried out. Genomic DNA was the template for this profiling. TCRdb processed the reads anew with MiXCR; each CDR3 protein has one entry. The table records over 150,000 distinct CDR3 sequences, about half of them present only once. CD8+CD57+ cell expansion had been shown by flow cytometry in patients chosen for sequencing. Sequencing was done on a sample of sorted CD4+, CD8+, or CD8+CD57+ T cells (not recorded which) from PBMCs. Source of these receptors: a human donor with aplastic anemia.

CDR3 sequence: CATSDPGTGGYGYTF. The CDR3 DNA sequence: TGTGCCACCAGTGACCCCGGGACAGGGGGCTATGGCTACACCTTC. The genes are TRBV24-1 and TRBJ1-2; 11 nucleotides agree with TRBD1. Germline trimming cut 4 bases from V and 4 bases from J; bases unmatched to any gene: 4. Germline V gene data show CDR1 as KGHDR and CDR2 as SFDVKD. The CDR3 extends over 15 amino acids.

In regard to this clonotype: The CDR3 end shows no conserved phenylalanine or tryptophan, and so a read error is likely. This chain connects TRBV25-1 to TRBJ1-6; D is uncertain. This CDR3 has 13 residues. CDR1 and CDR2 from the germline V gene are MGHDK and SYGVNS. Trimming took 11 bases from V and 7 from J, leaving 15 bases between them. The CDR3 here is CASSGPDNSPLHL. CDR3 nucleotides: TGTGCCTCGTCGGGTCCAGACAATTCACCCCTCCACCTT.

This chain connects TRBV12-3 or TRBV12-4 to TRBJ2-7; TRBD1 matches at 9 bases. Losses at the gene ends were 7 bases for V and 3 bases for J; bases not matched to a gene: 7. The CDR3 runs to 14 residues. DNA of the CDR3: TGTGCCAGCAAGAGGGAGACAGGGGGCTACGAGCAGTACTTC. Encoded protein: CASKRETGGYEQYF.